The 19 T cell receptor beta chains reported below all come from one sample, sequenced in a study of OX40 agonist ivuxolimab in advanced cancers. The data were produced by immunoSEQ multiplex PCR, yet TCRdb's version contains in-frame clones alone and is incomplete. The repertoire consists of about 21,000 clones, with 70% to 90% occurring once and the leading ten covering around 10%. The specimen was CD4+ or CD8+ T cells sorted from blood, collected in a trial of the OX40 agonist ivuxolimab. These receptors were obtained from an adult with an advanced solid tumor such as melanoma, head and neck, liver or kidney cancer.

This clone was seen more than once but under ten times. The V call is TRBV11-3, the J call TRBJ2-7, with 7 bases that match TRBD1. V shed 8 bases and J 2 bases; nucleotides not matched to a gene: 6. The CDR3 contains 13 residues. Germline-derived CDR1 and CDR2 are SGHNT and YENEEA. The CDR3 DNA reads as TGTGCCAGCGGAGGACAGGTTACCTACGAGCAGTACTTC. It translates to CASGGQVTYEQYF.

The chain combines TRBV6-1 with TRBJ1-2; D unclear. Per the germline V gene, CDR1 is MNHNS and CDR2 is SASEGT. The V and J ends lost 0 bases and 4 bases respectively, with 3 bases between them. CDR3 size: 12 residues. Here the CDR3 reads CASSEAGYGYTF. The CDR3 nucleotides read TGTGCCAGCAGTGAAGCGGGCTATGGCTACACCTTC.

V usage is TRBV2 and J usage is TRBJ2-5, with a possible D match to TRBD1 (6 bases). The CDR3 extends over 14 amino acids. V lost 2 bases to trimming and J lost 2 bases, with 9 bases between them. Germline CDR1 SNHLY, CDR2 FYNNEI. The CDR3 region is CASSEFRGQETQYF. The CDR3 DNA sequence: TGTGCCAGCAGTGAATTCAGGGGTCAAGAGACCCAGTACTTC. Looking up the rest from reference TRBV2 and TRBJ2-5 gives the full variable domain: EPEVTQTPSHQVTQMGQEVILRCVPISNHLYFYWYRQILGQKVEFLVSFYNNEISEKSEIFDDQFSVERPDGSNFTLKIRSTKLEDSAMYFCASSEFRGQETQYFGPGTRLLVL.

CDR3 residues: CASSLGASGGRTDTQYF. The CDR3 nucleotides read TGTGCCAGCAGCCTCGGAGCCAGCGGGGGCCGCACAGATACGCAGTATTTT. The chain links TRBV7-2 to TRBJ2-3, with TRBD2 identical over 8 bases. CDR3 size: 17 residues. CDR1 is SGHTA and CDR2 is FQGNSA in the germline V gene. V shed 5 bases, J shed 1 base, and the junction held 11 bases outside the gene matches.

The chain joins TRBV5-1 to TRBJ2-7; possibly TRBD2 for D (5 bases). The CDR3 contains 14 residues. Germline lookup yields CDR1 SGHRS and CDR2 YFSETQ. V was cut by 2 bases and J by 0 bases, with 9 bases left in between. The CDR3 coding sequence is TGCGCCAGCAGCTTTAGCGCTCGCTCCTACGAGCAGTACTTC. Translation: CASSFSARSYEQYF.

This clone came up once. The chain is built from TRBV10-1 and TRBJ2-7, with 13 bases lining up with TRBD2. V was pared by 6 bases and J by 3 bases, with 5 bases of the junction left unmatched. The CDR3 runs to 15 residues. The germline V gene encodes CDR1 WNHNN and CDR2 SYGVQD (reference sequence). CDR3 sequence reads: CASSSGTSGVYEQYF. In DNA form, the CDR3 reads TGCGCCAGCAGCTCGGGGACTAGCGGGGTCTACGAGCAGTACTTC.

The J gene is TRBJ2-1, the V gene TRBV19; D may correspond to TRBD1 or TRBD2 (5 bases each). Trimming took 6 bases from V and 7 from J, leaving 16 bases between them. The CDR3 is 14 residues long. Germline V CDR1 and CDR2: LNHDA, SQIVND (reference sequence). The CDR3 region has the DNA TGTGCCAGTAGGGACCGGGACCTCGGGAATGAGCAGTTCTTC. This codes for CASRDRDLGNEQFF.

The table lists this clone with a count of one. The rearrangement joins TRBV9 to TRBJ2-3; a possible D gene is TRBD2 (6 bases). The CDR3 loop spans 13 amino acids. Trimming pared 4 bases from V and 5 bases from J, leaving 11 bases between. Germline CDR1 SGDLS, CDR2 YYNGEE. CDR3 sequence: CASSPPEGDTQYF. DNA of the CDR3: TGTGCCAGCAGCCCCCCGGAGGGAGATACGCAGTATTTT.

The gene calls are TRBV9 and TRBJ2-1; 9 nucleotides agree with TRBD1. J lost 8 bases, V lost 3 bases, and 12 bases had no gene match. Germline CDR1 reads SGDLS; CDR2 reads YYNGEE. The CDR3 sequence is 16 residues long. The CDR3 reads CASSARTGGLTDEQFF. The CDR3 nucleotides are TGTGCCAGCAGCGCAAGAACAGGGGGCCTCACGGATGAGCAGTTCTTC.

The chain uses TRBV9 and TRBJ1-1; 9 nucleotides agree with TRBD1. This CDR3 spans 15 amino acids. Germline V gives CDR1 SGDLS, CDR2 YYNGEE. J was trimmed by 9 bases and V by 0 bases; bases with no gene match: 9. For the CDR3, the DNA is TGTGCCAGCAGCGTAGGAACAGGGGGCGTATCGCAAGCTTTCTTT. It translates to CASSVGTGGVSQAFF.

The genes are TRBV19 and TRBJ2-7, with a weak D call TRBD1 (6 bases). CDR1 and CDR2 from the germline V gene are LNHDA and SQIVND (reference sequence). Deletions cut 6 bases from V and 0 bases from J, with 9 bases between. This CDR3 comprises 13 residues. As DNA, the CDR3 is TGTGCCAGTAGGAGACAGGACTCCTACGAGCAGTACTTC. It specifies CASRRQDSYEQYF.

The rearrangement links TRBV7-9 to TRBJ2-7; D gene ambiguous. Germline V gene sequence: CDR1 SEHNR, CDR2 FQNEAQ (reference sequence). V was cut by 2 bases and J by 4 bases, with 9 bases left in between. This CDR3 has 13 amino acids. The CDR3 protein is CASSLSHEYEQYF. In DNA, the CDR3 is TGTGCCAGCAGCTTATCCCATGAGTACGAGCAGTACTTC.

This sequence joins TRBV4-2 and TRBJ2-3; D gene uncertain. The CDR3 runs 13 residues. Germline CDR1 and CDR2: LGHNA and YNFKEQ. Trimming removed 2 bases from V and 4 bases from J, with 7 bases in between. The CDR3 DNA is TGTGCCAGCAGCCAATTCTTAGCAGATACGCAGTATTTT. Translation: CASSQFLADTQYF.

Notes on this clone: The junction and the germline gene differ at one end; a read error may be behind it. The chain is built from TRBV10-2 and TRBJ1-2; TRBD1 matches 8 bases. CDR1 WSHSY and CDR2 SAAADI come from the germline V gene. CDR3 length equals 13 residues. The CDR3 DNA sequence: TGCGCCAGCAGTGGGGACAGGACCTATGGTTACACCTTC. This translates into CASSGDRTYGYTF.

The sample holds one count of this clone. The CDR3 nucleotides read TGTGCCAGCAGCTTAGGTGAAGGAGGTGAGCAGTTCTTC. Its protein is CASSLGEGGEQFF. The V and J genes are TRBV11-3 and TRBJ2-1; D possibly corresponds to TRBD2 (5 bases). The CDR3 spans 13 residues. The germline V gene has CDR1 SGHNT and CDR2 YENEEA. V lost 1 base and J lost 9, with 10 bases in between.

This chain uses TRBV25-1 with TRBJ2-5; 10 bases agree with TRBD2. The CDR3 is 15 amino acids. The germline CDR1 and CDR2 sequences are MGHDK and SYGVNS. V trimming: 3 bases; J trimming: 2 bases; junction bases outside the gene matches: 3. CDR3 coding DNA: TGTGCCAGCAGTGACCGGACTAGCGGACAAGAGACCCAGTACTTC. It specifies CASSDRTSGQETQYF.

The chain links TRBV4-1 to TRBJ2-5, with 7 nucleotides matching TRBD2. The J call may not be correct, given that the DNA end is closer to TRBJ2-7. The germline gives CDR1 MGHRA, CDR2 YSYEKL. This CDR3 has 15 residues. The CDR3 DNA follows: TGCGCCAGCAGCCAAGGAGGGCGGGGGTCCTACGAGCAGTACTTC. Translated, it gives CASSQGGRGSYEQYF.

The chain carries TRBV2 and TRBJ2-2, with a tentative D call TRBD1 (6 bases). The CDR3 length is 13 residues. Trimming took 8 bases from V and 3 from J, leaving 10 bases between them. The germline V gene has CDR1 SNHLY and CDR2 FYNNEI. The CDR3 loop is CASLDSYTGELFF. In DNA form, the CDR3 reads TGTGCCAGCCTGGACAGTTACACCGGGGAGCTGTTTTTT.

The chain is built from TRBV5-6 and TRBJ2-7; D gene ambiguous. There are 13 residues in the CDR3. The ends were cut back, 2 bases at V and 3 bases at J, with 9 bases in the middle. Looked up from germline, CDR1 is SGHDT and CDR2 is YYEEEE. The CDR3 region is CASSFYGNYEQYF. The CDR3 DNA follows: TGTGCCAGCAGCTTTTATGGAAACTACGAGCAGTACTTC.